The 21 T cell receptor beta chains presented below share a single source sample, sequenced in a study of blood T cell repertoires in COVID-19. The protocol was immunoSEQ multiplex PCR, while the TCRdb copy is restricted to in-frame clones and leaves out a portion. The profile shows roughly 75,000 clones, around 83% of them singletons. The sequencing sample was made of peripheral blood. All receptors derive from a man between 65 and 85 years old with acute or convalescent COVID-19.

Only one count was recorded for this clone. CDR3 sequence: CASSPTRFSGNTIYF. Written as DNA, the CDR3 is TGTGCCAGCAGTCCCACCCGGTTCTCTGGAAACACCATATATTTT. The rearrangement links TRBV27 to TRBJ1-3; D is unresolved. Germline CDR1 and CDR2: MNHEY and SMNVEV (reference sequence). The CDR3 is 15 residues long. The germline V and J ends were trimmed by 5 bases and 0 bases, with 11 bases remaining between them.

This clone was seen a handful of times. V and J are TRBV5-6 and TRBJ2-7; 8 bases map to TRBD1. CDR1 and CDR2 from the germline V gene are SGHDT and YYEEEE. The CDR3 runs 15 residues. Unmatched junction bases numbered 7, after V lost 3 bases and J lost 2 bases. The DNA of the CDR3 is TGTGCCAGCAGCTCCATGGGACAGGCCACCTACGAGCAGTACTTC. It is translated as CASSSMGQATYEQYF. The whole variable domain, filled in from reference TRBV5-6 and TRBJ2-7, reads DAGVTQSPTHLIKTRGQQVTLRCSPKSGHDTVSWYQQALGQGPQFIFQYYEEEERQRGNFPDRFSGHQFPNYSSELNVNALLLGDSALYLCASSSMGQATYEQYFGPGTRLTVT.

This chain connects TRBV18 to TRBJ2-2; 10 nucleotides align to TRBD1. CDR3 size: 15 residues. CDR1 is KGHSH, CDR2 LQKENI, per germline. V lost 5 bases, J lost 5 bases, and 5 bases stayed unmatched. The CDR3 sequence is CASSERQGATGELFF. Here the CDR3 DNA reads TGTGCCAGCTCAGAAAGACAGGGGGCGACCGGGGAGCTGTTTTTT.

This clone was found a few times. The same CDR3 can be traced to other DNA sequences in this sample. The chain carries TRBV27 and TRBJ1-4; TRBD1 might be the D (5 bases). Germline CDR1 and CDR2: MNHEY and SMNVEV (reference sequence). Between the trimmed V and J ends, which lost 3 bases and 5 bases, there was a span of 10 bases. The CDR3 covers 14 residues. This CDR3 is CASSFQGPNEKLFF. The CDR3 bases are TGTGCCAGCAGTTTTCAGGGTCCCAATGAAAAACTGTTTTTT.

V and J are TRBV18 and TRBJ1-1; D gene unclear. This CDR3 has 14 amino acids. With 1 base removed from V and 4 bases from J, the gap between germline ends came to 10 bases. Germline V gene sequence: CDR1 KGHSH, CDR2 LQKENI. The CDR3 spells CASSPQGSGTEAFF. CDR3 DNA: TGTGCCAGCTCACCACAGGGAAGCGGCACTGAAGCTTTCTTT.

The chain has TRBV7-2 and TRBJ2-2, with D tentatively TRBD2 (6 bases). V was cut by 0 bases and J by 4 bases, with 18 bases left in between. Germline V gene sequence: CDR1 SGHTA, CDR2 FQGNSA. The CDR3 consists of 18 residues. Here the CDR3 DNA reads TGTGCCAGCAGCTTAGCGGGAGCGTGGGAGGATGTCACCGGGGAGCTGTTTTTT. This sequence encodes CASSLAGAWEDVTGELFF.

The chain carries TRBV7-9 and TRBJ1-6; a possible D gene is TRBD1 (5 bases). The CDR3 is 18 residues long. V was trimmed by 1 base and J by 0 bases, leaving 13 bases between them. Germline V CDR1 and CDR2: SEHNR, FQNEAQ (reference sequence). CDR3 loop: CASSLDRTASSYNSPLHF. The DNA for the CDR3 is TGTGCCAGCAGCTTAGACAGGACGGCGAGCTCCTATAATTCACCCCTCCACTTT.

The chain has TRBV11-2 and TRBJ2-3, with D perhaps TRBD2 (5 bases). Per germline, CDR1 SGHAT and CDR2 FQNNGV. CDR3 size: 12 residues. V was clipped by 2 bases and J by 8 bases, with 8 bases between them. CDR3 residues: CASSLNEGTQYF. CDR3 DNA: TGTGCCAGCAGCTTAAACGAGGGTACGCAGTATTTT.

V usage is TRBV5-5 and J usage is TRBJ2-1; 10 positions agree with TRBD2. The CDR3 totals 18 residues. Germline V lookup: CDR1 SGHKS, CDR2 YYEKEE (reference sequence). J was trimmed by 5 bases and V by 0 bases; bases with no gene match: 11. The CDR3 loop is CASSLEGWSGRANNEQFF. Written as DNA, the CDR3 is TGTGCCAGCAGCTTGGAGGGTTGGAGCGGGAGGGCGAACAATGAGCAGTTCTTC.

A single count supports this clone. The chain combines TRBV11-3 with TRBJ2-2; tentative D call: TRBD1 (5 bases). This CDR3 has 16 residues. The germline CDR1 and CDR2 sequences are SGHNT and YENEEA. The V gene lost 5 bases and the J gene lost 0 bases, with 13 bases spanning the gap. CDR3 amino acids: CASSPARQSNTGELFF. The CDR3 DNA is TGTGCCAGCAGCCCGGCGAGACAGTCGAACACCGGGGAGCTGTTTTTT.

This clone showed up just once. The chain couples TRBV7-2 to TRBJ1-1; no definite D call. V gave up 5 bases and J gave up 8 bases, with 6 bases separating them. Per the germline V gene, CDR1 is SGHTA and CDR2 is FQGNSA. This CDR3 spans 10 amino acids. The CDR3 here is CASSPGEAFF. CDR3 nucleotide sequence: TGTGCCAGCAGCCCGGGGGAAGCTTTCTTT. The variable domain in full, completed from reference TRBV7-2 and TRBJ1-1, reads GAGVSQSPSNKVTEKGKDVELRCDPISGHTALYWYRQSLGQGLEFLIYFQGNSAPDKSGLPSDRFSAERTGGSVSTLTIQRTQQEDSAVYLCASSPGEAFFGQGTRLTVV.

This chain joins TRBV4-2 and TRBJ1-1, with D maybe TRBD1 (5 bases). This CDR3 has 16 residues. Trimming pared 0 bases from V and 0 bases from J, leaving 11 bases between. Per germline, CDR1 LGHNA and CDR2 YNFKEQ. The CDR3 here is CASSQEQGAMNTEAFF. Here the CDR3 DNA reads TGTGCCAGCAGCCAAGAGCAGGGCGCAATGAACACTGAAGCTTTCTTT.

The rearrangement joins TRBV4-3 to TRBJ2-2, with 9 nucleotides matching TRBD2. The germline V gene encodes CDR1 LGHNA and CDR2 YSLEER. V dropped 2 bases and J dropped 5; count of bases not matched to a gene: 12. The CDR3 spans 18 residues. CDR3: CASSQSPSGMVWTGELFF. The CDR3, as DNA: TGCGCCAGCAGCCAAAGCCCTAGCGGGATGGTCTGGACCGGGGAGCTGTTTTTT.

This rearrangement joins TRBV6-1 to TRBJ1-5, with 7 bases that match TRBD1. V lost 2 bases, J lost 2 bases, and 6 bases stayed unmatched. This CDR3 is built from 16 residues. The germline CDR1 and CDR2 sequences are MNHNS and SASEGT. CDR3: CASSERQGRRNQPQHF. In DNA, the CDR3 is TGTGCCAGCAGTGAAAGACAGGGTCGGCGCAATCAGCCCCAGCATTTT.

CDR3 sequence: CASSLQQTGNTEAFF. In DNA, the CDR3 is TGCGCCAGCAGCCTTCAACAGACAGGGAACACTGAAGCTTTCTTT. V usage is TRBV4-1 and J usage is TRBJ1-1; D is possibly TRBD1 (6 bases). From germline, CDR1 is MGHRA and CDR2 YSYEKL. The CDR3 totals 15 residues. V shed 4 bases and J shed 1 base, with 13 bases lying between them.

V is TRBV29-1 and J is TRBJ1-2; D is unclear. CDR1 SQVTM and CDR2 ANQGSEA come from the germline V gene. This CDR3 is built from 9 residues. The CDR3 region has the DNA TGCAGTACCGGGGAAGGCTACACCTTC. Its translation: CSTGEGYTF. The full variable domain, with the rest looked up from reference TRBV29-1 and TRBJ1-2, is SAVISQKPSRDICQRGTSLTIQCQVDSQVTMMFWYRQQPGQSLTLIATANQGSEATYESGFVIDKFPISRPNLTFSTLTVSNMSPEDSSIYLCSTGEGYTFGSGTRLTVV.

This clone was seen only a few times. The chain has TRBV5-1 and TRBJ2-5; D is perhaps TRBD1 (5 bases). Germline V lookup: CDR1 SGHRS, CDR2 YFSETQ. CDR3 length: 14 amino acids. With 4 bases removed from V and 1 base from J, the gap between germline ends came to 11 bases. CDR3 sequence reads: CASSATGIQETQYF. The CDR3 DNA follows: TGCGCCAGCAGCGCCACAGGTATCCAAGAGACCCAGTACTTC.

V and J are TRBV3-1 (or the pseudogene TRBV3-2) and TRBJ2-7; TRBD2 matches 7 bases. The CDR3 consists of 13 residues. Trimming took 4 bases from V and 8 from J; bases not matched to a gene: 8. Germline loops: CDR1 LGHDT, CDR2 YNNKEL (reference sequence). CDR3 protein: CASSPFGREKQYF. The CDR3 nucleotides read TGTGCCAGCAGCCCCTTCGGGCGGGAGAAGCAGTACTTC.

The chain has TRBV7-2 and TRBJ1-4, with D perhaps TRBD1 (6 bases). This CDR3 comprises 14 residues. The V end was cut by 2 bases, the J end by 2 bases, with 6 bases between. CDR1 SGHTA and CDR2 FQGNSA come from the germline V gene. The CDR3 loop reads CASSLQGTNEKLFF. Here the CDR3 DNA reads TGTGCCAGCAGCTTACAGGGGACTAATGAAAAACTGTTTTTT.

The chain has TRBV28 and TRBJ2-7; TRBD2 matches 7 bases. J was trimmed by 3 bases and V by 4 bases; bases with no gene match: 0. The CDR3 runs to 12 residues. Germline CDR1 and CDR2: MDHEN and SYDVKM. CDR3 in DNA: TGTGCCAGCAGTTCGGGGGGCTACGAGCAGTACTTC. Its translation: CASSSGGYEQYF.

This sequence joins TRBV30 and TRBJ2-7; possible D gene TRBD2, 6 bases. V lost 3 bases to trimming and J lost 3 bases, with 12 bases between them. The CDR3 sequence is 13 residues long. Germline V gene lookup returns CDR1 GTSNPN and CDR2 SVGIG (reference sequence). CDR3 loop: CAWSAGRFYEQYF. The CDR3 DNA sequence: TGTGCCTGGAGCGCGGGACGGTTCTACGAGCAGTACTTC.